The rows below give T cell receptor beta chains drawn from one sample of a study of T cell responses to AZD1222 COVID-19 vaccine. Profiling relied on immunoSEQ multiplex PCR, and the TCRdb table lists in-frame clones only, not all of them. The data contain 100,000 to 150,000 clones, about nine tenths of them singletons. Material: peripheral blood, obtained on day 0 of AZD1222 vaccination. The receptors originated from an adult in good health. CDR3s include the opening cysteine and the closing phenylalanine or tryptophan. A D gene is named only where the DNA matches it firmly. Size values are once, few and many counts, or a class for expanded clones, and some rows have none.

J | D | size | V | CDR3 | DNA
TRBJ2-7 | NA | NA | TRBV10-3 | CATGRGTYEQYF | TGTGCCACCGGAAGGGGGACCTACGAGCAGTACTTC
TRBJ2-5 | NA | NA | TRBV2 | CASTGGGGRETQYF | TGTGCCAGCACCGGGGGCGGGGGTCGAGAGACCCAGTACTTC
TRBJ1-6 | NA | NA | TRBV18 | CASSPDWARVHNSPLHF | TGTGCCAGCTCACCAGACTGGGCCAGGGTGCATAATTCACCCCTCCACTTT
TRBJ2-2 | NA | NA | TRBV27 | CASSLISGAGELFF | TGTGCCAGCAGTTTAATTTCGGGAGCCGGGGAGCTGTTTTTT
TRBJ2-3 | NA | once | TRBV5-6 | CASSPAGGEDTQYF | TGTGCCAGCAGCCCGGCCGGGGGCGAAGATACGCAGTATTTT
TRBJ1-2 | NA | NA | TRBV30 | CAWRTREDGYTF | TGTGCCTGGAGGACTCGGGAGGATGGCTACACCTTC
TRBJ2-7 | TRBD1 | few | TRBV5-1 | CASSLGQDRRDEQYF | TGCGCCAGCAGCCTCGGACAGGATCGACGAGACGAGCAGTACTTC
TRBJ1-5 | NA | NA | TRBV6-2/TRBV6-3 | CASSYLDGNQPQHF | TGTGCCAGCAGTTACCTCGACGGTAATCAGCCCCAGCATTTT
TRBJ1-5 | NA | NA | TRBV6-5 | CASNGGLGNQPQHF | TGTGCCAGCAATGGCGGGCTTGGCAATCAGCCCCAGCATTTT
TRBJ1-6 | TRBD1 | few | TRBV2 | CASSRDRGSYNSPLHF | TGTGCCAGCAGCCGCGACAGGGGCTCCTATAATTCACCCCTCCACTTT
TRBJ1-3 | NA | NA | TRBV18 | CASSPEANGNTIYF | TGTGCCAGCTCACCGGAGGCGAATGGAAACACCATATATTTT
TRBJ2-7 | TRBD1 | NA | TRBV4-2 | CASSLPGQGGVEQYF | TGTGCCAGCAGCCTGCCGGGACAGGGAGGGGTCGAGCAGTACTTC
TRBJ1-2 | NA | NA | TRBV7-3 | CASSLQGEGGYTF | TGTGCCAGCAGCCTACAAGGGGAAGGTGGCTACACCTTC
TRBJ1-3 | NA | NA | TRBV6-5 | CASWGSQGFGNTIYF | TGTGCCAGTTGGGGGAGTCAGGGGTTTGGAAACACCATATATTTT